The clone carrying this T cell receptor (beta chain) was recorded many times. Between the trimmed V and J ends, which lost 7 bases and 6 bases, there was a span of 26 bases. CDR1 and CDR2 (germline): SQVTM, ANQGSEA. The length of the CDR3 is 16 residues. The data stem from a study of human T cells and chemical hapten exposure. Time point given: pre-sensitization, week 0. Specified treatment: therapeutic diphenylcyclopropenone sensitization with weekly scalp DPC. TCRdb used MiXCR to reprocess the RACE reads, holding one entry per CDR3 protein. The data show 55,000 to 75,000 distinct CDR3 sequences, roughly 6.7% seen once.

This specimen consisted of whole blood, obtained in connection with sensitization to the hapten diphenylcyclopropenone (DPC). The chain combines TRBV29-1 with TRBJ2-3; D is possibly TRBD2 (6 bases). The receptor comes from a woman aged 25 to 39 with alopecia areata. Some clones in this sample may be carry-over from other donors' samples. The chain's CDR3 is CSGGLGLSLREDTQYF. CDR3 nucleotide sequence: TGCAGCGGAGGCTTGGGACTCTCCTTGAGGGAGGATACGCAGTATTTT.